A selection of T cell receptor beta chains follows, all from one sample in a study of CD8+ T cells in alopecia areata. The repertoire was sequenced with immunoSEQ multiplex PCR; TCRdb's copy has only in-frame clones and lacks some. The profile shows 150,000 to 250,000 clones, 58% of them singletons. Source: CD4+ T cells sorted from blood, taken at week 24, from a patient treated with tofacitinib. The source is a human donor with alopecia areata. CDR3s include the opening cysteine and the closing phenylalanine or tryptophan. D genes are given only for firm matches. A clone size is listed for some rows: how often the clone was seen (once, few, many), or a class if it is expanded.

>TRBJ1-1|few|TRBV7-9|NA
CASSARDEETEAFF
TGTGCCAGCAGCGCGAGGGACGAGGAGACTGAAGCTTTCTTT
>TRBJ1-2|NA|TRBV5-6|NA
CASSRDMARPSNYGYTF
TGTGCCAGCAGCCGCGACATGGCCCGTCCCTCTAACTATGGCTACACCTTC
>TRBJ2-5|NA|TRBV20-1|NA
CSASPSETQYF
TGCAGTGCTAGTCCCTCTGAGACCCAGTACTTC
>TRBJ2-1|few|TRBV15|NA
CATSRAHPNEQFF
TGTGCCACCAGCAGAGCCCACCCCAATGAGCAGTTCTTC
>TRBJ1-2|NA|TRBV4-3|TRBD1
CASSQETGGHPSGYTF
TGCGCCAGCAGCCAAGAGACAGGGGGCCACCCGTCTGGCTACACCTTC
>TRBJ2-5|NA|TRBV19|NA
CASSPTGAQETQYF
TGTGCCAGTAGCCCGACAGGAGCTCAAGAGACCCAGTACTTC
>TRBJ2-1|NA|TRBV7-9|NA
CASSPLPTYNEQFF
TGTGCCAGCAGCCCACTACCGACATACAATGAGCAGTTCTTC
>TRBJ2-7|NA|TRBV7-2|NA
CASSSLQGETYEQYF
TGTGCCAGCAGCTCCTTGCAGGGAGAAACCTACGAGCAGTACTTC
>TRBJ2-3|NA|TRBV6-5|TRBD2
CASSPAGGKGDTQYF
TGTGCCAGCAGCCCAGCGGGGGGGAAGGGAGATACGCAGTATTTT
>TRBJ1-3|NA|TRBV27|TRBD1
CASSDDRGRYSGNTIYF
TGTGCCAGCAGTGACGACAGGGGACGTTACTCTGGAAACACCATATATTTT
>TRBJ1-2|NA|TRBV30|NA
CAWNFGTDGSGYTF
TGTGCCTGGAATTTTGGGACGGATGGTTCTGGCTACACCTTC
>TRBJ1-2|NA|TRBV25-1|NA
CASRRNYGYTF
TGTGCCAGCAGGCGTAACTATGGCTACACCTTC
>TRBJ1-2|NA|TRBV28|TRBD1
CASSPYYTGTGDYGYTF
TGTGCCAGCAGTCCTTACTATACCGGGACAGGGGACTATGGCTACACCTTC
>TRBJ1-2|NA|TRBV5-4|NA
CASSFKSGGVSDYGYTF
TGTGCCAGCAGCTTTAAGTCAGGAGGGGTTTCAGACTATGGCTACACCTTC
>TRBJ2-7|few|TRBV6-5|TRBD2
CAPLAGGDYEQYF
TGTGCCCCCTTAGCGGGAGGAGACTACGAGCAGTACTTC
>TRBJ2-1|NA|TRBV15|NA
CATSRLQGPVEQFF
TGTGCCACCAGCAGGCTCCAGGGGCCAGTTGAGCAGTTCTTC
>TRBJ1-1|NA|TRBV5-4|NA
CASSLAAVMNTEAFF
TGTGCCAGCAGCTTGGCCGCAGTTATGAACACTGAAGCTTTCTTT
>TRBJ2-3|NA|TRBV4-1|TRBD2
CASSPTGTSGQFLTDTQYF
TGCGCCAGCAGCCCAACTGGGACTAGCGGGCAATTTCTTACAGATACGCAGTATTTT
>TRBJ1-2|NA|TRBV7-8|NA
CASSLSSRPGANYGYTF
TGTGCCAGCAGCTTAAGTTCCAGACCCGGGGCCAACTATGGCTACACCTTC
>TRBJ2-1|few|TRBV7-3|TRBD2
CASSLTRPSGGYNEQFF
TGTGCCAGCAGCTTAACGAGGCCTAGCGGGGGCTACAATGAGCAGTTCTTC
>TRBJ1-2|NA|TRBV7-9|NA
CASSVRAAKAEGYTF
TGTGCCAGCAGCGTCCGGGCCGCCAAGGCGGAAGGCTACACCTTC